Here is one T cell receptor (beta chain) with its context. No antigen is known for it. This record belongs to a study of graft-versus-host responses after intestinal transplantation. The overall study: Induction with anti-thymocyte globulin, then tacrolimus and steroids for around three years, was given to all recipients. Study outcomes and limitations: Clonal ratios of graft-versus-host to host-versus-graft in allografts were high for patients exhibiting graft-donor T cell macrochimerism.

The CDR3 loop spans 15 amino acids. The junction had 1 base not matched to a gene; V was cut back by 1 base and J by 3 bases. Germline V gene data show CDR1 as SEHNR and CDR2 as FQNEAQ (reference sequence). Here immunoSEQ multiplex PCR was the method, and the copy in TCRdb shows in-frame clones only, minus some. The data contain over 100,000 clones, 90% to 95% of them singletons. The sequence was obtained from a human donor who received an intestinal transplant. This material consisted of unstimulated CD8+ T cells sorted from spleen or lymph node cells, taken before intestinal transplant. V gene TRBV7-9 combines with J gene TRBJ2-3; 10 bases fit TRBD2. The CDR3 nucleotides are TGTGCCAGCAGCTTAGTAGCGGGAGGTACAGATACGCAGTATTTT. Protein: CASSLVAGGTDTQYF.